Listed below are T cell receptor beta chains from one sample, sequenced in a study of read filtering for tumor transcriptome and immune sequencing. Via MiXCR, TCRdb re-called the reads, giving one row per CDR3 protein. The table shows 100,000 to 150,000 distinct CDR3 sequences, with approximately 13% occurring only once. The source material was a population of CD138-negative cells sorted from bone marrow. Receptors were obtained from a donor aged 40 or older with multiple myeloma. CDR3s include the opening cysteine and the closing phenylalanine or tryptophan. A D gene is named only where the DNA matches it firmly. Where a row states a size, it is once, few, many or the class of an expanded clone; other rows omit it.

CSVRTGGTEAFF TGCAGCGTTCGGACAGGGGGCACTGAAGCTTTCTTT TRBJ1-1 TRBV29-1 many TRBD1
CASHQFAGGEDTQYF TGTGCCAGCCATCAGTTTGCGGGAGGGGAAGATACGCAGTATTTT TRBJ2-3 TRBV5-4 . TRBD2
CATSREEGVRPEQFF TGTGCCACCAGCAGAGAGGAGGGTGTTCGGCCTGAGCAGTTCTTC TRBJ2-1 TRBV15 many .
CASSPTSGSPLVTQYF TGTGCCAGCAGTCCCACTAGCGGGAGTCCCTTGGTGACGCAGTATTTT TRBJ2-3 TRBV27 few TRBD2
CASSFGTGFNNEQFF TGTGCCAGTAGTTTTGGGACAGGGTTTAACAATGAGCAGTTCTTC TRBJ2-1 TRBV19 many TRBD1
CSAENFGTSGSGEQFF TGCAGTGCTGAAAACTTCGGGACTAGCGGGAGCGGTGAGCAGTTCTTC TRBJ2-1 TRBV20-1 many TRBD2
CASSYGTSGRIEQFF TGCGCCAGCAGCTACGGGACTAGCGGGAGAATTGAGCAGTTCTTC TRBJ2-1 TRBV5-1 many TRBD2
CASSQGGGVYEQYF TGCGCCAGCAGCCAAGGGGGGGGAGTCTACGAGCAGTACTTC TRBJ2-7 TRBV4-1 many TRBD2
CASSSQRSQFF TGTGCCAGCAGTTCCCAGAGGTCGCAGTTCTTC TRBJ2-1 TRBV6-2/TRBV6-3 many .
CASSLDLPRGDTQYF TGTGCCAGCAGCTTAGATCTGCCCCGCGGGGATACGCAGTATTTT TRBJ2-3 TRBV11-2 . .
CASNGGGLAGYNEQFF TGTGCCAGCAACGGGGGGGGACTAGCGGGATACAATGAGCAGTTCTTC TRBJ2-1 TRBV9 many TRBD2
CASSVDGYSNQPQHF TGTGCCAGCAGCGTGGACGGTTATAGCAATCAGCCCCAGCATTTT TRBJ1-5 TRBV6-1 . .
CASSSMGLAKNIQYF TGCGCCAGCAGCTCGATGGGCCTAGCCAAAAACATTCAGTACTTC TRBJ2-4 TRBV4-1 many .
CASTPDGYNEQFF TGTGCCAGCACCCCCGACGGTTACAATGAGCAGTTCTTC TRBJ2-1 TRBV12-3/TRBV12-4 few .
CASSAGQATDTQYF TGCGCCAGCAGCGCCGGACAGGCCACAGATACGCAGTATTTT TRBJ2-3 TRBV5-1 many TRBD1
CASSWGLVNTGELFF TGTGCCAGCAGCTGGGGACTAGTGAACACCGGGGAGCTGTTTTTT TRBJ2-2 TRBV7-9 many TRBD2
CAISGSGTGAYEQYF TGTGCCATCAGTGGTTCCGGGACAGGGGCCTACGAGCAGTACTTC TRBJ2-7 TRBV10-3 few TRBD1
CASSDSYTEAFF TGTGCCAGCAGTGATAGCTACACTGAAGCTTTCTTT TRBJ1-1 TRBV2 few .
CASSSLRGGGTEAFF TGTGCCAGCAGCTCCCTCAGGGGGGGGGGCACTGAAGCTTTCTTT TRBJ1-1 TRBV7-9 . TRBD1
CASSPTGDEQFF TGTGCCAGCAGTCCCACAGGAGATGAGCAGTTCTTC TRBJ2-1 TRBV7-3 many .
CAIGGGRAGGELFF TGTGCCATCGGTGGCGGGAGGGCTGGCGGGGAGCTGTTTTTT TRBJ2-2 TRBV6-5 many TRBD2
CASSQLAGGGELFF TGTGCCAGTAGCCAACTAGCGGGAGGCGGGGAGCTGTTTTTT TRBJ2-2 TRBV19 many TRBD2
CASSNGRGRGYTF TGTGCCAGTAGTAACGGCAGGGGACGCGGCTACACCTTC TRBJ1-2 TRBV19 . .
CASSFTGYEQFF TGTGCCAGCAGTTTCACAGGGTATGAGCAGTTCTTC TRBJ2-1 TRBV12-3/TRBV12-4 many .
CSVGGVGTSTGELFF TGCAGCGTTGGAGGGGTCGGGACCTCCACCGGGGAGCTGTTTTTT TRBJ2-2 TRBV29-1 . .
CSVEDRGSLRAFF TGCAGCGTTGAAGATCGGGGGAGCCTCAGGGCTTTCTTT TRBJ1-1 TRBV29-1 few .
CASSDRGGRAYNEQFF TGTGCCAGCAGCGATCGAGGCGGGAGGGCGTACAATGAGCAGTTCTTC TRBJ2-1 TRBV7-2 many TRBD2
CASSQDRGDQETQYF TGTGCCAGCAGCCAAGATCGCGGAGACCAAGAGACCCAGTACTTC TRBJ2-5 TRBV3-1 . .
CASRDGREAQYF TGTGCCAGCAGGGACGGGCGGGAGGCCCAGTACTTC TRBJ2-5 TRBV7-9 . TRBD2
CASSLPGNEQYF TGCGCCAGCAGCTTGCCTGGAAACGAGCAGTACTTC TRBJ2-7 TRBV5-1 many .
CAITPSEGSSYNEQFF TGTGCCATCACTCCATCGGAGGGGAGCTCCTACAATGAGCAGTTCTTC TRBJ2-1 TRBV10-3 . .
CASSELTSGQETQYF TGTGCCAGCAGTGAATTGACTAGCGGACAAGAGACCCAGTACTTC TRBJ2-5 TRBV25-1 . TRBD2
CASSGQGTYNEQFF TGTGCCAGCTCCGGACAGGGGACCTACAATGAGCAGTTCTTC TRBJ2-1 TRBV9 many TRBD1
CASNQHGKGAFF TGTGCCAGCAACCAACACGGTAAAGGCGCTTTCTTT TRBJ1-1 TRBV12-3/TRBV12-4 many .
CASGMEILTVAPYEQYF TGTGCTAGTGGGATGGAGATACTGACAGTGGCCCCCTACGAGCAGTACTTC TRBJ2-7 TRBV12-5 many .
CAWSVLSSYEQYF TGTGCCTGGAGTGTACTTAGCTCCTACGAGCAGTACTTC TRBJ2-7 TRBV30 many .
CASSYVSYEQYF TGTGCCAGCAGTTACGTCTCCTACGAGCAGTACTTC TRBJ2-7 TRBV6-2/TRBV6-3 many .
CASSQSALWKFF TGTGCCAGCAGCCAGTCTGCGCTCTGGAAGTTCTTC TRBJ2-1 TRBV14 many .
CSVLTSGSFTDTQYF TGCAGCGTTTTAACTAGCGGGAGTTTCACAGATACGCAGTATTTT TRBJ2-3 TRBV29-1 many TRBD2
CASSIITSGSGNEQFF TGTGCCAGTAGTATAATTACTAGCGGGAGTGGGAATGAGCAGTTCTTC TRBJ2-1 TRBV19 many TRBD2
CASSLTLHTEAFF TGTGCCAGCAGCTTAACTCTCCACACTGAAGCTTTCTTT TRBJ1-1 TRBV7-3 many .
CASSLPVGSDEQFF TGTGCCAGCAGTTTACCGGTAGGGAGCGATGAGCAGTTCTTC TRBJ2-1 TRBV12-3/TRBV12-4 many .
CASVGTSGRRYTGELFF TGTGCCAGCGTCGGGACTAGCGGGAGGAGATACACCGGGGAGCTGTTTTTT TRBJ2-2 TRBV21-1 . .
CASSKARDRVNDEQYF TGTGCCAGCAGCAAAGCAAGGGACAGGGTGAACGACGAGCAGTACTTC TRBJ2-7 TRBV21-1 few .
CASSLPADRDRSSGTGELFF TGCGCCAGCAGCTTGCCAGCTGACCGGGACAGGTCCAGTGGCACCGGGGAGCTGTTTTTT TRBJ2-2 TRBV5-1 many TRBD1
CASSPVGGTEAFF TGTGCCAGCAGCCCGGTGGGGGGCACTGAAGCTTTCTTT TRBJ1-1 TRBV13 many .
CATSNRLAGAGNTGELFF TGTGCCACCAGCAATAGACTAGCGGGAGCGGGGAACACCGGGGAGCTGTTTTTT TRBJ2-2 TRBV15 many TRBD2
CASRPLAGEPNEQFF TGTGCCAGCAGACCTCTAGCGGGAGAGCCGAATGAGCAGTTCTTC TRBJ2-1 TRBV5-4 . TRBD2
CSVGKLGDSWTFF TGCAGCGTTGGTAAACTCGGGGATTCTTGGACTTTCTTT TRBJ1-1 TRBV29-1 many .
CASSFSPPGLYSNQPQHF TGTGCCAGCAGTTTCTCCCCCCCAGGGCTCTATAGCAATCAGCCCCAGCATTTT TRBJ1-5 TRBV27 many .
CASSQDSGGEQYF TGTGCCAGCAGCCAAGATAGCGGCGGCGAGCAGTACTTC TRBJ2-7 TRBV3-1 many .
CASSPGGSGMYEQYF TGTGCCAGCTCCCCAGGAGGGAGTGGTATGTACGAGCAGTACTTC TRBJ2-7 TRBV18 many .
CASSFERTYNEQFF TGTGCCAGCAGCTTCGAGCGGACCTACAATGAGCAGTTCTTC TRBJ2-1 TRBV7-9 . .
CASSSSLTGNTEAFF TGTGCCAGCAGCTCCAGTTTGACAGGGAACACTGAAGCTTTCTTT TRBJ1-1 TRBV9 many .
CASSLEGMNTEAFF TGTGCCAGCAGCTTAGAAGGGATGAACACTGAAGCTTTCTTT TRBJ1-1 TRBV5-1 many .
CASSLRGLDRANYGYTF TGTGCCAGCAGCTTACGGGGGTTGGACAGGGCTAACTATGGCTACACCTTC TRBJ1-2 TRBV7-9 many TRBD1
CASSSPIGQGQETQYF TGTGCCAGCAGTTCACCCATAGGACAGGGACAAGAGACCCAGTACTTC TRBJ2-5 TRBV12-3/TRBV12-4 few TRBD1
CASTRGQFQETQYF TGTGCCAGCACCCGAGGACAGTTCCAAGAGACCCAGTACTTC TRBJ2-5 TRBV12-3/TRBV12-4 many .